One sample yielded the 19 T cell receptor beta chains listed below, sequenced in a study of blood T cell repertoires in COVID-19 (dated by TCRdb to about 2020). Library preparation used the immunoSEQ multiplex PCR assay. Entries here come from immuneACCESS through TCRdb and include only in-frame sequences with V and J called. Some clones fail to appear in such tables; in the studies checked, an unresolved V gene covers under half of the shortfall, and the cause of the remainder is unknown. Within this sample are 300,000 to 350,000 clones, with roughly nine tenths of them counted one time only. The top ten constitute roughly 2.9% of the sample. Sequenced sample: peripheral blood. The receptors derive from a woman under 40 with COVID-19, enrolled during active disease.

The V and J genes are TRBV28 and TRBJ1-1, with 8 bases aligning to TRBD1. CDR3 length: 16 residues. The ends lost 5 bases at V and 0 bases at J; junction bases unmatched: 8. From germline, CDR1 is MDHEN and CDR2 SYDVKM. CDR3 protein: CASSTGGIGVNTEAFF. For the CDR3, the DNA is TGTGCCAGCAGTACAGGGGGGATAGGGGTGAACACTGAAGCTTTCTTT.

This clone appeared a single time. The chain recombines TRBV28 with TRBJ2-5; D possibly corresponds to TRBD2 (5 bases). This CDR3 has 17 amino acids. Trimming pared 5 bases from V and 4 bases from J, leaving 23 bases between. Germline CDR1 MDHEN, CDR2 SYDVKM. CDR3 nucleotide sequence: TGTGCCAGCAGTCCCCCGAGGGTGGCCAGAAGGGCAGAGACCCAGTACTTC. Translated, it gives CASSPPRVARRAETQYF.

This sequence joins TRBV25-1 and TRBJ1-1, with D possibly being TRBD1 (6 bases). The CDR3 sequence is 14 residues long. V lost 3 bases and J 2 bases, leaving 10 bases between the germline ends. CDR1 and CDR2 (germline): MGHDK, SYGVNS. The CDR3 DNA reads TGTGCCAGCAGTGAGTATGGGGGCAACACTGAAGCTTTCTTT. Translated, it gives CASSEYGGNTEAFF.

The CDR3 DNA reads as TGTGCCAGCAGAAATTTAGCGGGAGGTTACACCGGGGAGCTGTTTTTT. Residues: CASRNLAGGYTGELFF. This chain uses TRBV2 with TRBJ2-2, with 10 positions matching TRBD2. Germline V gene lookup returns CDR1 SNHLY and CDR2 FYNNEI. This CDR3 is built from 16 residues. Trimming took 6 bases from V and 3 from J; bases not matched to a gene: 7.

The chain has TRBV5-1 and TRBJ2-2, with unresolved D. V lost 0 bases, J lost 1 base, and 7 bases lay in between. The CDR3 has 15 residues. Germline loops: CDR1 SGHRS, CDR2 YFSETQ. The CDR3 sequence is CASSLVGRNTGELFF. For the CDR3, the DNA is TGCGCCAGCAGCTTGGTTGGGCGGAACACCGGGGAGCTGTTTTTT.

The rearrangement links TRBV30 to TRBJ1-1; no clear D gene. V was cut by 4 bases and J by 1 base, with 10 bases left in between. The CDR3 covers 13 residues. CDR1 GTSNPN and CDR2 SVGIG come from the germline V gene (reference sequence). CDR3 region: CAWTYRGNTEAFF. Here the CDR3 DNA reads TGTGCCTGGACTTACCGGGGGAACACTGAAGCTTTCTTT.

The rearrangement links TRBV25-1 to TRBJ2-1; D possibly corresponds to TRBD2 (6 bases). The germline gives CDR1 MGHDK, CDR2 SYGVNS. The V end lost 5 bases, the J end lost 14 bases, and 19 bases lay between the germline ends. This CDR3 is 13 amino acids long. Here the CDR3 DNA reads TGTGCCAGCAGTCATGTAGGAGGGGATGTGAAGTTCTTC. This encodes CASSHVGGDVKFF. Together with reference TRBV25-1 and TRBJ2-1, the CDR3 gives the full variable domain: EADIYQTPRYLVIGTGKKITLECSQTMGHDKMYWYQQDPGMELHLIHYSYGVNSTEKGDLSSESTVSRIRTEHFPLTLESARPSHTSQYLCASSHVGGDVKFFGPGTRLTVL.

The J gene is TRBJ2-1, the V gene TRBV7-6; 7 bases fit TRBD2. The CDR3 is 14 residues long. The trim removed 5 bases at V and 4 bases at J, leaving 5 bases unmatched. Germline loops: CDR1 SGHVS, CDR2 FNYEAQ. In nucleotides, the CDR3 is TGTGCCAGCAGCAGGGGACTACAATACAATGAGCAGTTCTTC. It codes for CASSRGLQYNEQFF.

The CDR3 loop reads CASRPTEINQPQHF. The CDR3 DNA is TGTGCCAGCAGACCGACAGAAATCAATCAGCCCCAGCATTTT. This chain uses TRBV28 with TRBJ1-5; possible D gene TRBD1, 5 bases. Deletions cut 6 bases from V and 3 bases from J, with 12 bases between. The CDR3 covers 14 residues. Germline CDR1 MDHEN, CDR2 SYDVKM.

The gene calls are TRBV11-3 and TRBJ2-3; possibly TRBD1 for D (6 bases). The CDR3 covers 15 residues. CDR1 is SGHNT and CDR2 is YENEEA in the germline V gene. The V and J ends lost 5 bases and 1 base respectively, with 13 bases between them. The CDR3 loop is CASSPRGWGTDTQYF. In DNA, the CDR3 is TGTGCCAGCAGCCCCAGGGGATGGGGCACAGATACGCAGTATTTT.

The chain employs TRBV5-1 and TRBJ2-1; TRBD2 aligns across 14 bases. Germline CDR1 is SGHRS and CDR2 is YFSETQ. Trimming took 3 bases from V and 9 from J; bases not matched to a gene: 8. CDR3 length equals 16 residues. In nucleotides, the CDR3 is TGCGCCAGCAGCTCTGGGACTAGCGGGAGTGTCGGTGAGCAGTTCTTC. It specifies CASSSGTSGSVGEQFF. Based on the CDR3 plus reference TRBV5-1 and TRBJ2-1, the full variable domain is KAGVTQTPRYLIKTRGQQVTLSCSPISGHRSVSWYQQTPGQGLQFLFEYFSETQRNKGNFPGRFSGRQFSNSRSEMNVSTLELGDSALYLCASSSGTSGSVGEQFFGPGTRLTVL.

This chain uses TRBV16 with TRBJ1-2; no firm D call. Germline-derived CDR1 and CDR2 are KGHSY and FQNENV. This CDR3 spans 13 amino acids. With 4 bases removed from V and 3 bases from J, the gap between germline ends came to 9 bases. In nucleotides, the CDR3 is TGTGCCAGCAGCCGCAGCCGGGACTATGGCTACACCTTC. This sequence encodes CASSRSRDYGYTF.

The chain carries TRBV3-1 (or the pseudogene TRBV3-2) and TRBJ2-1; D gene ambiguous. The CDR3 is 14 residues long. CDR1 and CDR2 (germline): LGHDT, YNNKEL (reference sequence). V lost 0 bases and J 7 bases, leaving 10 bases between the germline ends. The CDR3 loop reads CASSQEIVRNEQFF. CDR3 nucleotides: TGTGCCAGCAGCCAAGAGATAGTTAGAAATGAGCAGTTCTTC.

The chain carries TRBV27 and TRBJ1-4, with 8 bases lining up with TRBD1. Unmatched junction bases numbered 5, after V lost 5 bases and J lost 3 bases. Germline V gene lookup returns CDR1 MNHEY and CDR2 SMNVEV (reference sequence). The CDR3 is 15 residues long. As DNA, the CDR3 is TGTGCCAGCAGTGTCAGGGGGCTAGCTAATGAAAAACTGTTTTTT. It encodes CASSVRGLANEKLFF.

This clone was counted once. The J gene is TRBJ1-2, the V gene TRBV5-8; 7 nucleotides line up with TRBD1. The trim removed 4 bases at V and 0 bases at J, leaving 9 bases unmatched. This CDR3 contains 16 residues. Per the germline V gene, CDR1 is SGHTS and CDR2 is YDEGEE. CDR3 amino acids: CASSPRRGQSNYGYTF. The DNA of the CDR3 is TGTGCCAGCAGCCCTAGGAGGGGGCAGTCTAACTATGGCTACACCTTC.

The chain couples TRBV12-5 to TRBJ1-5; 9 nucleotides agree with TRBD1. In germline, CDR1 is LGHNT, CDR2 FRNRAP. This CDR3 contains 16 residues. Germline trimming cut 1 base from V and 4 bases from J; bases unmatched to any gene: 5. CDR3 loop: CASGLGGTGRNQPQHF. As DNA, the CDR3 is TGTGCTAGTGGTTTGGGCGGGACAGGGCGTAATCAGCCCCAGCATTTT.

This clone is a singleton in its sample. Other nucleotide sequences in the sample specify the same CDR3. V and J are TRBV12-3 or TRBV12-4 and TRBJ1-5; D not certain. There are 12 residues in the CDR3. Deletions cut 1 base from V and 7 bases from J, with 5 bases between. CDR3 in amino acids: CASSLGQQPQHF. CDR3 coding DNA: TGTGCCAGCAGTTTAGGACAACAGCCCCAGCATTTT.

This clone was seen just once. The chain links TRBV28 to TRBJ1-5, with D perhaps matching TRBD1 (6 bases). The V and J ends lost 8 bases and 3 bases respectively, with 14 bases between them. Germline CDR1 reads MDHEN; CDR2 reads SYDVKM. CDR3 length: 14 amino acids. The CDR3 coding sequence is TGTGCCAGCGCGGTTACAGGGTTCAATCAGCCCCAGCATTTT. Its translation: CASAVTGFNQPQHF.

The chain is built from TRBV6-5 and TRBJ2-7; 11 positions match TRBD2. The CDR3 contains 13 residues. V shed 6 bases and J 5 bases; nucleotides not matched to a gene: 3. The germline CDR1 and CDR2 sequences are MNHEY and SVGAGI. The CDR3 region has the DNA TGTGCCAGCAGGCTGACTAGCGGGAACGAGCAGTACTTC. Translation gives CASRLTSGNEQYF.